This T cell receptor beta chain was captured in a study of blood T cells in healthy people across ages. Study findings and constraints: Possibly confounding the expanded clonotype changes was the fact that donor CMV status was unknown.

The authors ran a second PCR of about 6 to 11 cycles using a sample-barcoded 5' primer and a J-beta primer mix. Researchers report that each sample yielded at least 3 million CDR3-containing paired-end reads. In TCRdb, the 5' RACE reads were re-called with MiXCR into one record per CDR3 protein. The sample holds some 940,000 distinct CDR3 sequences, about 28% seen once. The V end was cut by 6 bases, the J end by 0 bases, with 15 bases between. Germline values: CDR1 SNHLY, CDR2 FYNNEI. CDR3 length: 17 amino acids. This clonotype was counted between two and nine times. Its target is unknown. The sample was also reused in another study, on T cells of mothers and their children. That paper adds: The study sampled three healthy Caucasian mothers and their six children.

The V and J genes are TRBV2 and TRBJ2-6, with D perhaps TRBD1 or TRBD2 (7 bases each). The receptor's source is a woman between 40 and 50 years old in good health. The specimen sequenced was blood. DNA of the CDR3: TGTGCCAGCAGCATCAGGGGGGGCAGCTCTGGGGCCAACGTCCTGACTTTC. Protein: CASSIRGGSSGANVLTF. The full variable domain, its missing parts supplied by reference TRBV2 and TRBJ2-6, is EPEVTQTPSHQVTQMGQEVILRCVPISNHLYFYWYRQILGQKVEFLVSFYNNEISEKSEIFDDQFSVERPDGSNFTLKIRSTKLEDSAMYFCASSIRGGSSGANVLTFGAGSRLTVL.